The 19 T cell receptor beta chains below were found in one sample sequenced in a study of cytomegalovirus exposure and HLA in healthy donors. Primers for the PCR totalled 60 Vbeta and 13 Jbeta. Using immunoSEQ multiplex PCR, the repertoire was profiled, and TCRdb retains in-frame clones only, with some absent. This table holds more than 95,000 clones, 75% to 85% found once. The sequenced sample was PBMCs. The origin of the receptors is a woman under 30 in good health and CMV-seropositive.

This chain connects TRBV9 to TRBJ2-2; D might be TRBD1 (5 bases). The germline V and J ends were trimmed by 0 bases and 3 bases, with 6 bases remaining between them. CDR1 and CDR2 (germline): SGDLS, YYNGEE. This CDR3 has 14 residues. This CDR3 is CASSVEGYTGELFF. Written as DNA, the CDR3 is TGTGCCAGCAGCGTAGAGGGGTACACCGGGGAGCTGTTTTTT.

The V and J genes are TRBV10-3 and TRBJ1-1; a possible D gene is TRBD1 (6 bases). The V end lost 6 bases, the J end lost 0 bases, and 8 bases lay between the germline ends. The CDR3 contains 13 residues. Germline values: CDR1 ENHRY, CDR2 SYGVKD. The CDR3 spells CAIRWTVNTEAFF. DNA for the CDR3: TGTGCCATCAGATGGACAGTGAACACTGAAGCTTTCTTT.

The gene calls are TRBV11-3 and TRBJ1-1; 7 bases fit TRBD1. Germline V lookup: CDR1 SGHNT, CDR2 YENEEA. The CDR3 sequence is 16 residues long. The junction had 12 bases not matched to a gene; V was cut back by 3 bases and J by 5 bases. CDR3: CASSLGDQGGRTEAFF. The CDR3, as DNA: TGTGCCAGCAGCTTGGGAGACCAGGGGGGAAGGACTGAAGCTTTCTTT.

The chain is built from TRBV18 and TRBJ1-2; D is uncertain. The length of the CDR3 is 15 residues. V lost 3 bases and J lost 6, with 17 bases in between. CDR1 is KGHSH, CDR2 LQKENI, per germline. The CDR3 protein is CASSPKGVVLDGYTF. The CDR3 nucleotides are TGTGCCAGCTCACCGAAGGGAGTCGTTCTGGATGGCTACACCTTC. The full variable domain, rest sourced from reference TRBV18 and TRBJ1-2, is NAGVMQNPRHLVRRRGQEARLRCSPMKGHSHVYWYRQLPEEGLKFMVYLQKENIIDESGMPKERFSAEFPKEGPSILRIQQVVRGDSAAYFCASSPKGVVLDGYTFGSGTRLTVV.

Written as DNA, the CDR3 is TGTGCCAGCAGCCAACCCGGGACTAGCGGGGGGGCCTACGAGCAGTACTTC. Translation gives CASSQPGTSGGAYEQYF. The rearrangement links TRBV4-2 to TRBJ2-7, with 16 bases matching TRBD2. The CDR3 totals 17 residues. From germline, CDR1 is LGHNA and CDR2 YNFKEQ. Trimming removed 2 bases from V and 2 bases from J; junction bases left unmatched: 3.

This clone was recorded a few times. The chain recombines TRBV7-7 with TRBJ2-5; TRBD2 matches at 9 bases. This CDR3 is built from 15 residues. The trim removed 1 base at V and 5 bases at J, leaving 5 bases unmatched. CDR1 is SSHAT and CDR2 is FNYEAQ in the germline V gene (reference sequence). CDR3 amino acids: CASSLVAGGYETQYF. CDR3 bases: TGTGCCAGCAGCTTAGTGGCGGGGGGGTATGAGACCCAGTACTTC.

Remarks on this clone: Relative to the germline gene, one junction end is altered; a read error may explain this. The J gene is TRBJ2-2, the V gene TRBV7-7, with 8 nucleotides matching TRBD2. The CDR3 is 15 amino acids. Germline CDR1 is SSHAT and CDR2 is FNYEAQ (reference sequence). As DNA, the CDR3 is TGTGCTAGCAGCTTAGTCCGCGGGGGGTCCGGGGAGCTGTTTTTT. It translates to CASSLVRGGSGELFF.

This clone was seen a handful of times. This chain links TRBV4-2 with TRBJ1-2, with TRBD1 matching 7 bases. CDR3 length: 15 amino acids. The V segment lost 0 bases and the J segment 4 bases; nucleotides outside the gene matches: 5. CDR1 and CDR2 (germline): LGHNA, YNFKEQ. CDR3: CASSQDIQGSYGYTF. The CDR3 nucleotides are TGTGCCAGCAGCCAAGACATACAGGGGTCCTATGGCTACACCTTC.

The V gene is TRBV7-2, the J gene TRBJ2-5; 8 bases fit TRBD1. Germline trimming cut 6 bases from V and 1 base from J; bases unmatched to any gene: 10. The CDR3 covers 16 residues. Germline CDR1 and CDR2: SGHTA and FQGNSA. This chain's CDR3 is CASRAAGTGGQETQYF. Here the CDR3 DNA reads TGTGCCAGCAGAGCTGCGGGGACAGGCGGCCAAGAGACCCAGTACTTC. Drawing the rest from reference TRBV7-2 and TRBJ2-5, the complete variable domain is GAGVSQSPSNKVTEKGKDVELRCDPISGHTALYWYRQSLGQGLEFLIYFQGNSAPDKSGLPSDRFSAERTGGSVSTLTIQRTQQEDSAVYLCASRAAGTGGQETQYFGPGTRLLVL.

CDR3 sequence reads: CASSLLSFSNQPQHF. CDR3 bases: TGTGCCAGCAGTTTATTGTCCTTTAGCAATCAGCCCCAGCATTTT. The genes are TRBV28 and TRBJ1-5; D gene ambiguous. The CDR3 runs 15 residues. Looked up from germline, CDR1 is MDHEN and CDR2 is SYDVKM. The V and J ends lost 1 base and 0 bases respectively, with 7 bases between them. Full variable domain (missing parts from reference TRBV28 and TRBJ1-5): DVKVTQSSRYLVKRTGEKVFLECVQDMDHENMFWYRQDPGLGLRLIYFSYDVKMKEKGDIPEGYSVSREKKERFSLILESASTNQTSMYLCASSLLSFSNQPQHFGDGTRLSIL.

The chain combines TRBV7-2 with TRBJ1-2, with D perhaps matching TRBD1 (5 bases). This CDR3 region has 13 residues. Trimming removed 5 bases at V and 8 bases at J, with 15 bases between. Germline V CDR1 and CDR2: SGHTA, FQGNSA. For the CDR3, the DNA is TGTGCCAGCAGCCCCTGGAGGGACCGGGGCTACACCTTC. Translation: CASSPWRDRGYTF.

CDR3 sequence (DNA): TGCGCCAGCAGCTCAAACAGGGCCTATGGCTACACCTTC. Amino acid sequence: CASSSNRAYGYTF. V is TRBV4-1 and J is TRBJ1-2; weak D call: TRBD1 (6 bases). CDR1 and CDR2 (germline): MGHRA, YSYEKL. The CDR3 runs to 13 residues. V gave up 5 bases and J gave up 4 bases, with 11 bases separating them.

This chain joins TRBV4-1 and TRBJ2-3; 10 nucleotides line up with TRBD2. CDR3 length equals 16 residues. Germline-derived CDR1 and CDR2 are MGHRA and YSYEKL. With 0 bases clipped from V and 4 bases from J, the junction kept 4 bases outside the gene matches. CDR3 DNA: TGCGCCAGCAGCCAAGATCTAGCGGGAGCGGCAGATACGCAGTATTTT. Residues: CASSQDLAGAADTQYF.

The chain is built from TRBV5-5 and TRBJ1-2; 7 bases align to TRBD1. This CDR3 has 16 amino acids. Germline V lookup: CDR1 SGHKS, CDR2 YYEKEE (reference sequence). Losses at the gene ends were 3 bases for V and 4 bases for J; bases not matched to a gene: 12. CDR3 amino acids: CASSSARTGPLYGYTF. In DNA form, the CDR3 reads TGTGCCAGCAGCTCCGCTAGGACAGGACCACTCTATGGCTACACCTTC.

CDR3 protein: CASRTGGALYGYTF. The CDR3 DNA sequence: TGTGCCAGCAGGACAGGGGGCGCCCTGTATGGCTACACCTTC. The V gene is TRBV28, the J gene TRBJ1-2; 10 bases are a match to TRBD1. Per germline, CDR1 MDHEN and CDR2 SYDVKM. J lost 5 bases, V lost 6 bases, and 6 bases had no gene match. The CDR3 sequence is 14 residues long.

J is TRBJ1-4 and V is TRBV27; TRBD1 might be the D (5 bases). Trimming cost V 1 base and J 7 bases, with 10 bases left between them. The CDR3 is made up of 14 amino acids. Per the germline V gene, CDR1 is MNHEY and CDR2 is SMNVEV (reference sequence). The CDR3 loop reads CASSLWQGAEKLFF. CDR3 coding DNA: TGTGCCAGCAGTTTATGGCAGGGTGCTGAAAAACTGTTTTTT.

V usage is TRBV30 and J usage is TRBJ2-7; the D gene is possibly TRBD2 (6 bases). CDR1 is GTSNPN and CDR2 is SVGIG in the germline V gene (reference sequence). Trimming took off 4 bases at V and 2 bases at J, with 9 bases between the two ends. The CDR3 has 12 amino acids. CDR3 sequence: CAWMEGPYEQYF. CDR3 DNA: TGTGCCTGGATGGAGGGTCCCTACGAGCAGTACTTC.

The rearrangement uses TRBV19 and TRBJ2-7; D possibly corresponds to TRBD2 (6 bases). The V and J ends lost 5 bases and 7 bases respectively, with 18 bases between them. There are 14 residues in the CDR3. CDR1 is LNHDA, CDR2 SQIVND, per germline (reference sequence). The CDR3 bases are TGTGCCAGTAGTGTGGTGGGAGGACAAGATGAGCAGTACTTC. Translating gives CASSVVGGQDEQYF.

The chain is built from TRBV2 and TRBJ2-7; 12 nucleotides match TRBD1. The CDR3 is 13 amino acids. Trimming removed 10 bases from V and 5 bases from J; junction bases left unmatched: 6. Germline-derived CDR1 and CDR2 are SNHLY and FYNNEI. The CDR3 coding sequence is TGTGCCACTTCCGGGACAGGGGGCGACGAGCAGTACTTC. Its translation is CATSGTGGDEQYF.